This TCR beta chain was obtained from a study of T-cell memory formation after mild COVID-19. TCRdb called the 5' RACE reads again in MiXCR, with one record for every CDR3 protein. The table records a few hundred thousand distinct CDR3 sequences, approximately 30% of them present only once. V shed 5 bases and J 1 base; nucleotides not matched to a gene: 4. The CDR3 has 14 residues. CDR1 SEHNR and CDR2 FQNEAQ come from the germline V gene (reference sequence). The chain couples TRBV7-9 to TRBJ2-7; 8 bases fit TRBD2. The receptor was derived from an adult woman who had mild COVID-19 (a few samples of this study predate the infection). Cell type and time point are not known. Sequenced sample: PBMCs or a T cell subset sorted from them (not recorded which). The CDR3 is CASSPIAGSYEQYF. The CDR3 DNA sequence: TGTGCCAGCAGCCCGATAGCGGGGTCCTACGAGCAGTACTTC.